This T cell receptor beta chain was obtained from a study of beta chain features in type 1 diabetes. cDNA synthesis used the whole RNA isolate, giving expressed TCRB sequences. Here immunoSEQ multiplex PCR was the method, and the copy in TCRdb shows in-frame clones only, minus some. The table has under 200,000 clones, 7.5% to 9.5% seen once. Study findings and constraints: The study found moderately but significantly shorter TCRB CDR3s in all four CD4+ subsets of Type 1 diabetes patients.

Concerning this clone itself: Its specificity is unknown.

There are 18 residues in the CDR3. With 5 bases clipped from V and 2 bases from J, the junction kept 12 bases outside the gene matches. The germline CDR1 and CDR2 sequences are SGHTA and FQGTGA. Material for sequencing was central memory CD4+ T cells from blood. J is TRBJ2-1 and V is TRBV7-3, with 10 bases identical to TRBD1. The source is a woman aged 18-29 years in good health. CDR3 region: CASSPTGGYIGTYNEQFF. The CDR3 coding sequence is TGTGCCAGCAGCCCGACAGGGGGCTATATTGGGACCTACAATGAGCAGTTCTTC. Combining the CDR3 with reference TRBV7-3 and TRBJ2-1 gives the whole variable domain GAGVSQTPSNKVTEKGKYVELRCDPISGHTALYWYRQSLGQGPEFLIYFQGTGAADDSGLPNDRFFAVRPEGSVSTLKIQRTERGDSAVYLCASSPTGGYIGTYNEQFFGPGTRLTVL.